This is a list of T cell receptor beta chains from one sample in a study of spatial heterogeneity in lung cancer. TCRdb re-derived calls from the 5' RACE reads in MiXCR, one entry per CDR3 protein. Counted here are 45,000 to 50,000 distinct CDR3 sequences, about 11% occurring once; the ten biggest clones make up under 35%. The input for sequencing was PBMCs, taken at follow-up. The receptor set was obtained from a male donor with early-stage non-small cell lung cancer. Each CDR3 is given without its conserved first and last residue. The order of the fields is V gene, CDR3 protein.

TRBV7-2 ASSFNSLTSGANVLT
TRBV7-9 ASSPDQWDIQY
TRBV7-2 ASSLIAGRYEQY
TRBV12-3/TRBV12-4 ASSRQGDYYGYT
TRBV7-8 ASRPLAVRVYEQY
TRBV25-1 ASIWNTEAF
TRBV5-1 ASSEGASYT
TRBV20-1 SAVLAGGTDTQY
TRBV19 ASTSSGRYNEQF
TRBV5-1 ASSLEYNEQF
TRBV11-2 ASSLQQGLEQF
TRBV2 ASSERNTGATEAF
TRBV7-9 ASSDRGSYEQY
TRBV24-1 VTSAGDGEY
TRBV11-3 ASSAGTAYEQY
TRBV12-3/TRBV12-4 ASSLTGNPYEQY
TRBV7-9 ASGIQETQY